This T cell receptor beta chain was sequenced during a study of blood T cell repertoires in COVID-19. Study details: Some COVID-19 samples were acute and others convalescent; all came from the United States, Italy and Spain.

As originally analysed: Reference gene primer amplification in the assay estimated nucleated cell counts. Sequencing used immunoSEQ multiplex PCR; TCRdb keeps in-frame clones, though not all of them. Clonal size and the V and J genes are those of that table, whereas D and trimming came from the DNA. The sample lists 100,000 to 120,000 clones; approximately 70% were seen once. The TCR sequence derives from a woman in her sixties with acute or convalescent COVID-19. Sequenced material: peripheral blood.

CDR3 residues: CASGSGTSGAYEQYF. CDR3 sequence (DNA): TGCGCCAGCGGGTCCGGGACTAGCGGGGCTTACGAGCAGTACTTC. The rearrangement joins TRBV5-1 to TRBJ2-7; TRBD2 agrees at 13 bases. V dropped 7 bases and J dropped 4; count of bases not matched to a gene: 8. Germline V lookup: CDR1 SGHRS, CDR2 YFSETQ. The CDR3 runs 15 residues.